A selection of T cell receptor beta chains follows, all from one sample in a study of blood T cell repertoires in COVID-19. The method was immunoSEQ multiplex PCR; TCRdb's version includes in-frame clones alone and lacks a portion of them. The table records about 82,000 clones, around four fifths of them present only once. The sequenced sample consisted of peripheral blood. These receptor sequences come from a man at least 80 years old with active or convalescent COVID-19. CDR3s include the opening cysteine and the closing phenylalanine or tryptophan. The order of the fields is J gene, clone size, D gene, V gene, CDR3 protein, CDR3 DNA. A D gene is named only where the DNA matches it firmly. Some rows have no size entry. The others give once, few or many, or a class for an expanded clone.

j_gene: TRBJ1-6
abundance: NA
d_gene: NA
v_gene: TRBV21-1
CDR3aa: CASSKRFGGTGNSPLHF
CDR3nt: TGTGCCAGCAGCAAGAGGTTCGGGGGGACAGGGAATTCACCCCTCCACTTT

j_gene: TRBJ2-3
abundance: NA
d_gene: NA
v_gene: TRBV2
CDR3aa: CASSVGTSTDTQYF
CDR3nt: TGTGCCAGCAGTGTGGGGACTAGCACAGATACGCAGTATTTT

j_gene: TRBJ2-5
abundance: NA
d_gene: NA
v_gene: TRBV5-1
CDR3aa: CASSWDLGETQYF
CDR3nt: TGCGCCAGCAGCTGGGACTTAGGGGAGACCCAGTACTTC

j_gene: TRBJ2-5
abundance: NA
d_gene: NA
v_gene: TRBV6-5
CDR3aa: CASSYSTGFQETQYF
CDR3nt: TGTGCCAGCAGTTACTCAACAGGGTTCCAAGAGACCCAGTACTTC

j_gene: TRBJ2-1
abundance: NA
d_gene: NA
v_gene: TRBV19
CDR3aa: CASSTSSYNEQFF
CDR3nt: TGTGCCAGTAGTACCAGCTCCTACAATGAGCAGTTCTTC

j_gene: TRBJ1-6
abundance: NA
d_gene: NA
v_gene: TRBV19
CDR3aa: CASSPSPPGVGPLHF
CDR3nt: TGTGCCAGTAGCCCATCGCCCCCAGGGGTTGGGCCCCTCCACTTT

j_gene: TRBJ1-4
abundance: NA
d_gene: TRBD1
v_gene: TRBV20-1
CDR3aa: CSASRRGRGLSEKLFF
CDR3nt: TGCAGTGCTAGTCGCAGGGGGCGCGGATTGAGTGAAAAACTGTTTTTT

j_gene: TRBJ2-1
abundance: NA
d_gene: NA
v_gene: TRBV21-1
CDR3aa: CASSKGGGNEQFF
CDR3nt: TGTGCCAGCAGCAAAGGCGGAGGAAATGAGCAGTTCTTC

j_gene: TRBJ2-6
abundance: NA
d_gene: TRBD1
v_gene: TRBV4-1
CDR3aa: CASSTEGTVANVLTF
CDR3nt: TGCGCCAGCAGTACGGAAGGGACAGTGGCCAACGTCCTGACTTTC

j_gene: TRBJ1-4
abundance: NA
d_gene: TRBD1
v_gene: TRBV28
CDR3aa: CASASGGHNEKLFF
CDR3nt: TGTGCCAGCGCCTCAGGGGGACATAATGAAAAACTGTTTTTT

j_gene: TRBJ2-1
abundance: NA
d_gene: TRBD2
v_gene: TRBV24-1
CDR3aa: CATSDFASGRFDEQFF
CDR3nt: TGTGCCACCAGTGATTTTGCTAGCGGGAGGTTCGATGAGCAGTTCTTC

j_gene: TRBJ1-5
abundance: once
d_gene: TRBD1
v_gene: TRBV28
CDR3aa: CASRRTDRPNQPQHF
CDR3nt: TGTGCCAGCAGGCGAACGGACAGGCCAAATCAGCCCCAGCATTTT

j_gene: TRBJ1-2
abundance: few
d_gene: TRBD1
v_gene: TRBV11-3
CDR3aa: CASSPGQLTNYGYTF
CDR3nt: TGTGCCAGCAGCCCGGGACAGCTAACTAACTATGGCTACACCTTC

j_gene: TRBJ1-1
abundance: NA
d_gene: NA
v_gene: TRBV18
CDR3aa: CASSPRTQNTEAFF
CDR3nt: TGTGCCAGCTCACCTAGGACACAGAACACTGAAGCTTTCTTT

j_gene: TRBJ1-1
abundance: NA
d_gene: TRBD1
v_gene: TRBV14
CDR3aa: CASSTGVGSAFF
CDR3nt: TGTGCCAGCAGCACAGGGGTGGGTTCGGCTTTCTTT

j_gene: TRBJ2-1
abundance: NA
d_gene: TRBD1
v_gene: TRBV4-2
CDR3aa: CASSQGGGDRGAEQFF
CDR3nt: TGTGCCAGCAGCCAAGGGGGTGGGGACAGGGGCGCTGAGCAGTTCTTC

j_gene: TRBJ1-4
abundance: NA
d_gene: TRBD1
v_gene: TRBV5-1
CDR3aa: CASSLAGTGDEKLFF
CDR3nt: TGCGCCAGCAGCCTGGCCGGGACAGGGGATGAAAAACTGTTTTTT

j_gene: TRBJ1-2
abundance: NA
d_gene: NA
v_gene: TRBV19
CDR3aa: CASSAGRAGDYGYTF
CDR3nt: TGTGCCAGTAGCGCCGGGAGGGCAGGGGACTATGGCTACACCTTC